This T cell receptor (beta chain) originates from a study of blood T cell repertoires in COVID-19. Overall study: Samples taken during acute and convalescent COVID-19 were collected in the United States, Italy and Spain. T cells, B-cell-depleted T cells, or PBMCs provided the cDNA or gDNA that served as material.

Study members were between about 18 and 90 years old and lived in 24 US regions. Participants' reported clinical history set cohort assignment. Sequencing used immunoSEQ multiplex PCR; TCRdb keeps in-frame clones, though not all of them. Of about 250,000 clones in the sample, 86% were seen once. The V gene lost 0 bases and the J gene lost 7 bases, with 7 bases spanning the gap. This CDR3 has 13 residues. Germline-derived CDR1 and CDR2 are ENHRY and SYGVKD. The chain couples TRBV10-3 to TRBJ1-5; no firm D call. The sequence was obtained from a man aged 35-49 years who had recovered from COVID-19. Source material: PBMCs or T cells enriched from blood (not recorded which). The CDR3 nucleotides read TGTGCCATCAGTGAGTCGCGGGAACAGCCCCAGCATTTT. As protein: CAISESREQPQHF.